A selection of T cell receptor beta chains follows, all from one sample in a study of blood T cells in healthy people across ages. TCRdb reprocessed the 5' RACE reads via MiXCR and lists one record per CDR3 protein. The data show about 1 million distinct CDR3 sequences, with 40% to 45% seen just once and over 15% held by the top ten. The sample was blood. The source is a woman aged 55 to 70 in good health. CDR3s include the opening cysteine and the closing phenylalanine or tryptophan. The D gene is left open where the match is weak. Clone size is shown for a subset of rows, as once, few, many or a class of expanded clone.

cdr3_aa cdr3_nt j_call d_call clone_size v_call
CASTSGRAFADTQYF TGTGCCAGCACAAGCGGGAGGGCCTTCGCAGATACGCAGTATTTT TRBJ2-3 TRBD2 NA TRBV27
CASSWEKTSGRHEQFF TGCGCCAGCAGCTGGGAAAAAACTAGCGGGAGGCATGAGCAGTTCTTC TRBJ2-1 TRBD2 once TRBV5-1
CASSPTANTEAFF TGTGCCAGCAGCCCGACAGCGAACACTGAAGCTTTCTTT TRBJ1-1 NA many TRBV12-3/TRBV12-4
CAISESLAGGVNEQFF TGTGCCATCAGTGAGTCGCTAGCGGGAGGAGTCAATGAGCAGTTCTTC TRBJ2-1 TRBD2 NA TRBV10-3
CASSLGAVTYEQYF TGTGCCAGCAGCTTAGGGGCGGTCACCTACGAGCAGTACTTC TRBJ2-7 NA NA TRBV7-2
CASSLGGQSSGEQYF TGTGCCAGCAGTTTAGGAGGACAGTCTTCGGGCGAGCAGTACTTC TRBJ2-7 NA few TRBV27
CSATGQRDEQFF TGCAGTGCCACCGGACAGAGGGACGAGCAGTTCTTC TRBJ2-1 NA NA TRBV20-1
CSARALQETQYF TGCAGTGCTAGGGCCCTGCAAGAGACCCAGTACTTC TRBJ2-5 NA NA TRBV20-1
CATSSVKGQGCYLYQPQHF TGTGCCACCAGCAGCGTTAAGGGACAGGGCTGTTATCTATATCAGCCCCAGCATTTT TRBJ1-5 TRBD1 NA TRBV15
CASSPNNPSYKEQFF TGTGCCAGCAGCCCGAATAACCCCTCCTACAAGGAGCAGTTCTTC TRBJ2-1 NA NA TRBV7-3